Listed below are T cell receptor beta chains from one sample, sequenced in a study of blood T cell repertoires in COVID-19. Sequencing was performed with immunoSEQ multiplex PCR; in TCRdb, only in-frame clones are kept and a portion is missing. The table includes about 420,000 clones, 80% to 90% detected once. The source material was peripheral blood. The source of these receptors is a man aged 18 to 29 with COVID-19, enrolled during active disease. The CDR3 runs from the conserved cysteine through the conserved F or W. A D gene is named only where the DNA matches it firmly. Some rows have no size entry. The others give once, few or many, or a class for an expanded clone.

>TRBV15|NA|TRBD1|TRBJ1-2|14
TGTGCCACCAGCAGAGCGGACAGGCGAGGTAGATACACCTTC
CATSRADRRGRYTF
>TRBV4-1|NA|NA|TRBJ2-7|16
TGCGCCAGCAGCCAAGTCCGAGGGGGGGGCGATTACGAGCAGTACTTC
CASSQVRGGGDYEQYF
>TRBV4-1|NA|TRBD2|TRBJ2-7|16
TGCGCCAGCAGCCAAGATTTCCCTAGCGGGGGATACGAGCAGTACTTC
CASSQDFPSGGYEQYF
>TRBV14|NA|NA|TRBJ2-7|14
TGTGCCAGCAGCCAAGGCCGCGGGATCTACGAGCAGTACTTC
CASSQGRGIYEQYF
>TRBV2|NA|NA|TRBJ2-7|12
TGTGCCAGCAAGATCAGGGCCGACGAGCAGTACTTC
CASKIRADEQYF
>TRBV2|NA|NA|TRBJ2-1|16
TGTGCCAGCAGCCCCCCAAGGGGGGAGGGCTACAATGAGCAGTTCTTC
CASSPPRGEGYNEQFF
>TRBV7-2|few|TRBD1|TRBJ1-3|15
TGTGCCAGCAGCTTAGGGGGGACAGGTGGAAACACCATATATTTT
CASSLGGTGGNTIYF
>TRBV27|NA|NA|TRBJ2-1|15
TGTGCCAGCAGTCCCCCCGGGTACCCCTACAATGAGCAGTTCTTC
CASSPPGYPYNEQFF
>TRBV18|few|NA|TRBJ2-7|14
TGTGCCAGCTCACCAGAGGTCAGCTCCTACGAGCAGTACTTC
CASSPEVSSYEQYF
>TRBV6-5|NA|TRBD2|TRBJ2-1|15
TGTGCCAGCAGTAAGAGGACTAGCGGGGTCAATGAGCAGTTCTTC
CASSKRTSGVNEQFF
>TRBV19|NA|NA|TRBJ2-5|14
TGTGCCAGTAGTATAGCGAGGGGGCAAGAGACCCAGTACTTC
CASSIARGQETQYF
>TRBV14|once|TRBD1|TRBJ2-6|16
TGTGCCAGCAGCCAGCTAAAGGGGGCCGGGGCCAACGTCCTGACTTTC
CASSQLKGAGANVLTF
>TRBV29-1|NA|NA|TRBJ1-1|16
TGCAGCGTTGAGAAGACTTGGTTTAGATTGAACACTGAAGCTTTCTTT
CSVEKTWFRLNTEAFF
>TRBV12-3/TRBV12-4|NA|NA|TRBJ2-1|12
TGTGCCAGCAGTCCGGACACCAATGAGCAGTTCTTC
CASSPDTNEQFF
>TRBV19|NA|NA|TRBJ1-5|15
TGTGCCAGTAGTATAGATATTTCTAGCAATCAGCCCCAGCATTTT
CASSIDISSNQPQHF
>TRBV4-1|NA|NA|TRBJ1-5|14
TGCGCCAGCAGCCAAGTTCCAGGGGATCAGCCCCAGCATTTT
CASSQVPGDQPQHF
>TRBV7-9|NA|TRBD2|TRBJ2-2|17
TGTGCCAGCAGCCTACTCGAGGGTAGCGGGGCTGCTGGGGAGCTGTTTTTT
CASSLLEGSGAAGELFF
>TRBV6-5|NA|NA|TRBJ1-1|13
TGTGCCAGCAGTTATCAGATGAACACTGAAGCTTTCTTT
CASSYQMNTEAFF
>TRBV6-1|NA|TRBD1|TRBJ1-1|15
TGTGCCAGCAGATCCGGACAGGGTCGGAACACTGAAGCTTTCTTT
CASRSGQGRNTEAFF
>TRBV15|NA|NA|TRBJ1-5|16
TGTGCCACCAGCAGACCTGGACAGTATAGCAATCAGCCCCAGCATTTT
CATSRPGQYSNQPQHF
>TRBV6-1|once|TRBD2|TRBJ2-2|16
TGTGCCAGCAGTGAACTAGCGGGAGGGTACACCGGGGAGCTGTTTTTT
CASSELAGGYTGELFF
>TRBV11-3|NA|TRBD1|TRBJ2-5|13
TGTGCCAGCAGCTTTGGACAGGGAAAGACCCAGTACTTC
CASSFGQGKTQYF
>TRBV5-1|NA|TRBD1|TRBJ2-3|15
TGCGCCAGCAGCTCCCTCCGGGGACAGACAGATACGCAGTATTTT
CASSSLRGQTDTQYF
>TRBV29-1|NA|TRBD2|TRBJ2-7|12
TGCAGCGTCGGGACTAGCGGGTACGAGCAGTACTTC
CSVGTSGYEQYF
>TRBV5-1|NA|NA|TRBJ1-2|16
TGCGCCAGCAGCTTCCTGGGGGCCACCCTGGACTATGGCTACACCTTC
CASSFLGATLDYGYTF
>TRBV5-4|NA|NA|TRBJ2-3|13
TGTGCCAGCAGTGCCGGGAGTTCAGATACGCAGTATTTT
CASSAGSSDTQYF
>TRBV11-2|NA|TRBD2|TRBJ2-2|15
TGTGCCAGCAGCCCAGGGACTAGCGGTATCGGGGAGCTGTTTTTT
CASSPGTSGIGELFF
>TRBV6-6|NA|NA|TRBJ2-5|14
TGTGCCAGCAGCCACAGGGAGATTGGGGAGACCCAGTACTTC
CASSHREIGETQYF
>TRBV7-8|NA|NA|TRBJ1-3|15
TGTGCCAGCAGCTACGGGGTAAACACTGGAAACACCATATATTTT
CASSYGVNTGNTIYF
>TRBV19|NA|NA|TRBJ1-2|15
TGTGCCAGTAGTAACGGTCCGGGAGGCAACTATGGCTACACCTTC
CASSNGPGGNYGYTF
>TRBV5-1|NA|NA|TRBJ2-1|14
TGCGCCAGCAGCTTGATGACACCACAGGATGAGCAGTTCTTC
CASSLMTPQDEQFF
>TRBV19|NA|NA|TRBJ1-5|11
TGTGCCTTATCCCGGCGGCAGCCCCAGCATTTT
CALSRRQPQHF
>TRBV20-1|NA|NA|TRBJ2-1|11
TGCAGTGCTAGAGCGGCCAGGGGCAGTTTCTTC
CSARAARGSFF
>TRBV19|few|NA|TRBJ1-4|14
TGTGCCAGTAGTATTGGAACAGGGAGGGGAAAACTGTTTTTT
CASSIGTGRGKLFF
>TRBV30|NA|NA|TRBJ1-1|13
TGTGCCTGGAGTGACGGTATGAACACTGAAGCTTTCTTT
CAWSDGMNTEAFF
>TRBV18|NA|NA|TRBJ2-7|15
TGTGCCAGCTCACACCCGGCTGCGGCCTCCTACGAGCAGTACTTC
CASSHPAAASYEQYF
>TRBV27|NA|TRBD2|TRBJ2-5|14
TGTGCCAGCAGTTTCACTAGCGGCGGGGGCTCCCAGTACTTC
CASSFTSGGGSQYF
>TRBV6-5|NA|NA|TRBJ1-2|14
TGTGCCAGCAAAGGATCTGGACAGAGCTATGGCTACACCTTC
CASKGSGQSYGYTF
>TRBV30|NA|NA|TRBJ1-4|14
TGTGCCTGGAGTCAAGACAGCTATAATGAAAAACTGTTTTTT
CAWSQDSYNEKLFF
>TRBV19|NA|TRBD2|TRBJ2-2|16
TGTGCCAGTAGTATACGGCTAGCGGGGGCTTCCGGGGAGCTGTTTTTT
CASSIRLAGASGELFF
>TRBV10-3|NA|TRBD1|TRBJ2-7|14
TGTGCCATCAGTGAGCCCAGGGGGCGGTACGAGCAGTACTTC
CAISEPRGRYEQYF
>TRBV4-2|NA|TRBD1|TRBJ1-2|17
TGTGCCAGCAGCCAAGGCGGACAGGGGGCGCTGGAAGATGGCTACACCTTC
CASSQGGQGALEDGYTF
>TRBV2|NA|TRBD2|TRBJ2-5|15
TGTGCCAGCAGGGCAGGGACTAGCGAGGTAGAGACCCAGTACTTC
CASRAGTSEVETQYF
>TRBV12-3/TRBV12-4|NA|NA|TRBJ2-7|12
TGTGCCAGCAGTCAGGGGCCCTACGAGCAGTACTTC
CASSQGPYEQYF
>TRBV11-3|once|TRBD2|TRBJ2-5|16
TGTGCCAGCAGCCCCTCGAGTAGCGGGAGGGGAGAGACCCAGTACTTC
CASSPSSSGRGETQYF
>TRBV7-2|NA|TRBD2|TRBJ2-3|17
TGTGCCATCACTAGCGGGAGAACTGGAACTTTCACAGATACGCAGTATTTT
CAITSGRTGTFTDTQYF
>TRBV10-1|NA|NA|TRBJ2-2|13
TGCGCCAGCAGTGGGCAGAGCGCCGGGGAGCTGTTTTTT
CASSGQSAGELFF
>TRBV7-9|NA|NA|TRBJ1-2|15
TGTGCCAGCAGTTTCTACAGGGATATAAACTATGGCTACACCTTC
CASSFYRDINYGYTF
>TRBV6-2/TRBV6-3|many|TRBD2|TRBJ2-1|18
TGTGCCAGCAGTTACTCCCCCTTGACGGGGGGGATCTACAATGAGCAGTTCTTC
CASSYSPLTGGIYNEQFF
>TRBV27|few|TRBD2|TRBJ2-1|15
TGTGCCAGCAGTTTTGCGGGGGGGGCCTACAATGAGCAGTTCTTC
CASSFAGGAYNEQFF
>TRBV29-1|NA|NA|TRBJ1-5|14
TGCAGCGTTGGCGAACAGGGAGGCAATCAGCCCCAGCATTTT
CSVGEQGGNQPQHF
>TRBV6-5|NA|TRBD1|TRBJ2-7|16
TGTGCCAGCAGTTACACGCCGGACAGGAGCTCCTACGAGCAGTACTTC
CASSYTPDRSSYEQYF
>TRBV7-3|few|TRBD2|TRBJ2-7|15
TGTGCCAGCAGCCCGACTAGCGGAGAAATCGAAGAGCAGTACTTC
CASSPTSGEIEEQYF
>TRBV18|NA|NA|TRBJ2-2|17
TGTGCCAGCTCACCCCCCCGAGGGGGACCGAACACCGGGGAGCTGTTTTTT
CASSPPRGGPNTGELFF
>TRBV6-6|NA|TRBD2|TRBJ2-5|14
TGTGCCAGCAGTAAACTAGCGGTCAAAGAGACCCAGTACTTC
CASSKLAVKETQYF
>TRBV5-1|NA|TRBD1|TRBJ1-4|15
TGCGCCAGCAGCTTGGCACAGGGGTCTAATGAAAAACTGTTTTTT
CASSLAQGSNEKLFF
>TRBV11-2|NA|TRBD2|TRBJ2-1|16
TGTGCCAGCAGCCCCTTAGCGGGGGGACCGTACAATGAGCAGTTCTTC
CASSPLAGGPYNEQFF